This TCR beta chain appears in the sequencing data of a study of early T cells in non-severe SARS-CoV-2 infection (dated by TCRdb to the early 2020s). About the study as a whole: TCR sequencing used bulk RNA from unsorted whole blood, so alpha and beta chains could not be paired. Study-wide conclusions, independent of this receptor: VDJdb matching was skewed toward anti-spike CD8 responses and likely underestimated virus-specific expansions by missing private and CD4 specificities.

Library prep was done by 5' RACE. Sequencing was performed on a NextSeq 500. Unique molecular identifiers were attached to individual cDNA molecules in the TCR library protocol so that sequencing error and PCR bias could be corrected. Sequencing covered both TCR alpha and beta chains, and within each sample the abundances of alpha and beta sequences were tightly co-correlated. On the authors' methods: Decombinator V4 was used to annotate TCR sequences for V gene, J gene and CDR3. TCRs were defined as expanded if a significant change between any two time points was detected under a Poisson model with p below 0.0001. Abundances of TCRs were expressed as counts per million after normalisation to the total number of TCRs sequenced in each sample. VDJdb, accessed on 1 November 2021, was searched for TCRs annotated for CMV, EBV and SARS-CoV-2, and TCRs annotated for more than one antigen were excluded. Through fastp at Q25 and MiXCR, TCRdb rebuilt clones from the public reads, retaining in-frame beta chains. Duplicate CDR3 protein sequences are folded into a single record with the most common DNA and genes. The V and J calls and clone size come from TCRdb's table, not from the authors' own analysis. This sample holds around 81,000 distinct CDR3 sequences; 11% to 15% were observed only once. 10% to 11% of the sample is in the top ten clones.

Set within a cohort of healthcare workers in London, UK, this nested case-control study involved weekly PCR testing of nasopharyngeal swabs along with blood sampling. Healthcare workers were recruited between 23 and 31 March 2020, during the week of the UK lockdown, and were followed weekly for up to roughly 16 weeks. This clonotype was observed a few times. The antigen this receptor binds is unknown. The CDR3 carries no conserved terminal phenylalanine or tryptophan, so it likely arises from a read error. The sequencing input was whole blood. The sequence came from an adult who was a healthcare worker with PCR-confirmed SARS-CoV-2 infection or an uninfected control (not recorded which).

The base sequence is TGCAGCGTTGTTGAGACAGGGGGCGACGAGCAGTACCTC. Translated, it gives CSVVETGGDEQYL. This sequence uses TRBV29-1 and TRBJ2-7; 10 bases in the middle match TRBD1. The CDR3 adds up to 13 amino acids, both ends counted. Here the CDR3 DNA is all that survives: 39 bases in frame from base 1. CDR1 and CDR2 (SQVTM, ANQGSEA) derive from the germline V gene. From V the trimming removes 4 bases and from J it removes 5 bases, while the gene matches leave 5 bases of the junction unaccounted for.